One sample yielded the 10 T cell receptor beta chains listed below, sequenced in a study of early T cells in non-severe SARS-CoV-2 infection. TCRdb passed the 5' RACE reads through MiXCR, listing each CDR3 protein once. The data hold tens of thousands of distinct CDR3 sequences, with less than 9.5% observed a single time. Sequencing was performed on whole blood, taken at baseline. The receptors stem from an adult who was a healthcare worker with PCR-confirmed SARS-CoV-2 infection or an uninfected control (not recorded which).

Only a few counts were recorded for this clonotype. This chain links TRBV28 with TRBJ2-1; no reliable D call. CDR3 size: 13 residues. Germline CDR1 is MDHEN and CDR2 is SYDVKM. The V gene lost 4 bases and the J gene lost 10 bases, with 14 bases spanning the gap. The CDR3 protein is CASSSHLLGEQFF. CDR3 nucleotide sequence: TGTGCCAGCAGTTCCCACCTTCTTGGGGAGCAGTTCTTC.

This clonotype was counted ten times or more. The chain has TRBV28 and TRBJ1-1, with D hard to call. Germline CDR1 reads MDHEN; CDR2 reads SYDVKM. Trimming cost V 7 bases and J 10 bases, with 13 bases left between them. The CDR3 contains 11 residues. The CDR3 is CASTVGSGAFF. DNA for the CDR3: TGTGCCAGCACCGTGGGGAGCGGAGCTTTCTTT.

This clonotype was recorded at least ten times. The chain is built from TRBV5-1 and TRBJ2-1; D tentatively fits TRBD1 or TRBD2 (6 bases each). CDR1 is SGHRS, CDR2 YFSETQ, per germline. The CDR3 runs 17 residues. Trimming took 0 bases from V and 3 from J, leaving 16 bases between them. In DNA form, the CDR3 reads TGCGCCAGCAGCTTGGAGGCTGTACAGGGACTCTACAATGAGCAGTTCTTC. Translation gives CASSLEAVQGLYNEQFF. The full variable domain, completed using reference TRBV5-1 and TRBJ2-1, is KAGVTQTPRYLIKTRGQQVTLSCSPISGHRSVSWYQQTPGQGLQFLFEYFSETQRNKGNFPGRFSGRQFSNSRSEMNVSTLELGDSALYLCASSLEAVQGLYNEQFFGPGTRLTVL.

The V and J genes are TRBV5-1 and TRBJ2-6; D gene uncertain. V lost 1 base and J 4 bases, leaving 15 bases between the germline ends. Germline V gene sequence: CDR1 SGHRS, CDR2 YFSETQ. The CDR3 totals 17 residues. For the CDR3, the DNA is TGCGCCAGCAGCTTGAATTCCGGAGCTGGAGGGGCCAACGTCCTGACTTTC. Encoded protein: CASSLNSGAGGANVLTF.

This clonotype turned up a few times. The rearrangement joins TRBV6-6 to TRBJ2-3; 11 bases are a match to TRBD2. The CDR3 sequence is 15 residues long. Germline trimming cut 5 bases from V and 2 bases from J; bases unmatched to any gene: 3. CDR1 and CDR2 (germline): MNHNY, SVGAGI (reference sequence). CDR3 in DNA: TGTGCCAGCAGTGGGACTAGCGGCCCCACAGATACGCAGTATTTT. Its protein product is CASSGTSGPTDTQYF.

This clonotype was detected only once. One end of the junction varies from germline; a read error may be responsible. The V call is TRBV7-9, the J call TRBJ1-1, with a tentative D call TRBD1 (5 bases). Germline V gives CDR1 SEHNR, CDR2 FQNEAQ (reference sequence). This CDR3 spans 16 amino acids. For the CDR3, the DNA is TGTGCCAGCAGCCGAGGACCAGGGACGGGGAACGCTGAAGCTTTCTTT. It encodes CASSRGPGTGNAEAFF.

This clonotype came up many times. The chain joins TRBV18 to TRBJ1-3; no clear D gene. The germline V gene has CDR1 KGHSH and CDR2 LQKENI. V was pared by 2 bases and J by 0 bases, with 14 bases between. This CDR3 region has 17 residues. The CDR3 region is CASSPSGGPNSGNTIYF. In nucleotides, the CDR3 is TGTGCCAGCTCACCATCTGGCGGGCCTAACTCTGGAAACACCATATATTTT.

In its sample, this clonotype was seen many times. This chain connects TRBV6-1 to TRBJ1-2; a possible D gene is TRBD1 (6 bases). V was cut by 1 base and J by 2 bases, with 14 bases left in between. The germline gives CDR1 MNHNS, CDR2 SASEGT. The CDR3 is 16 residues long. DNA of the CDR3: TGTGCCAGCAGTGAAGGTCTCGACAGGCCAAACTATGGCTACACCTTC. Protein product: CASSEGLDRPNYGYTF.

This chain joins TRBV7-9 and TRBJ2-7, with 8 bases lining up with TRBD2. From germline, CDR1 is SEHNR and CDR2 FQNEAQ (reference sequence). This CDR3 is 14 amino acids long. After removal of 2 bases from V and 3 bases from J, the junction contained 3 bases not matched to a gene. The chain's CDR3 is CASSLRGTSYEQYF. As DNA, the CDR3 is TGTGCCAGCAGCTTAAGGGGGACTAGCTACGAGCAGTACTTC.

This clonotype has ten or more counts. The chain employs TRBV10-3 and TRBJ2-2, with 12 bases fitting TRBD2. The CDR3 has 21 residues. V dropped 3 bases and J dropped 0; count of bases not matched to a gene: 14. In germline, CDR1 is ENHRY, CDR2 SYGVKD. In nucleotides, the CDR3 is TGTGCCATCAGTGATTGGAGGACTAGCGGGAAAACCTACGCGAACACCGGGGAGCTGTTTTTT. Translation: CAISDWRTSGKTYANTGELFF.